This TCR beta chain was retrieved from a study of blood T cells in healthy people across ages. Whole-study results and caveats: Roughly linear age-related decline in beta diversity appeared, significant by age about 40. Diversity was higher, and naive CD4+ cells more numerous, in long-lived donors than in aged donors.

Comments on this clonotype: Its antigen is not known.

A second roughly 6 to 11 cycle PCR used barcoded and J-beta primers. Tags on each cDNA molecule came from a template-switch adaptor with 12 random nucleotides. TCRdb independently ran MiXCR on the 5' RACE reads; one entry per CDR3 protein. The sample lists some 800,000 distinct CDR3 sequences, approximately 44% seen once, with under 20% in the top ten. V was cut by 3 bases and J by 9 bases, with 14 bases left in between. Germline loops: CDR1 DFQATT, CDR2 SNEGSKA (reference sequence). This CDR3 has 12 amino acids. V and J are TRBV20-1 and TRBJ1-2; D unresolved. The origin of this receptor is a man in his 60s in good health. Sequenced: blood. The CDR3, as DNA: TGCAGTGCTAGCGATTCCAAAGTGAGCTACACCTTC. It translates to CSASDSKVSYTF.